Sequencing of this TCR beta chain was carried out in a study of T cells in Graves' hyperthyroidism and ophthalmopathy. Overall study context: Before any treatment, at initial diagnosis, peripheral blood was collected. Overall study findings and caveats: Most thyroid clonotypes expanded above 0.001 appeared in blood too.

Investigators excluded patients with uncontrolled infection, other autoimmune disease, pregnancy or lactation. PBMCs were obtained from 10 ml fresh peripheral blood. Amplified TCR beta CDR3 regions derived from RNA transcripts. The HTBI primer set was used in a first-round RT-PCR of the TCR CDR3. MiXCR, applied by TCRdb to the multiplex PCR reads, yields one record per CDR3 protein. The repertoire holds around 340,000 distinct CDR3 sequences, 17% seen once, with approximately 35% in the top ten. This clonotype was picked up many times. Its antigen remains unknown. The sequencing sample was made of blood. The receptor's source is a woman aged 30 to 39 with Graves' hyperthyroidism that later progressed to Graves' ophthalmopathy.

For the CDR3, the DNA is TGTGCCAGCAGCCCCCCCCCCGGGCCAGTGAACACTGAAGCTTTCTTT. Its translation: CASSPPPGPVNTEAFF. The chain recombines TRBV11-2 with TRBJ1-1; D is unclear. The germline V gene has CDR1 SGHAT and CDR2 FQNNGV. The germline V and J ends were trimmed by 5 bases and 0 bases, with 16 bases remaining between them. The CDR3 extends over 16 amino acids.